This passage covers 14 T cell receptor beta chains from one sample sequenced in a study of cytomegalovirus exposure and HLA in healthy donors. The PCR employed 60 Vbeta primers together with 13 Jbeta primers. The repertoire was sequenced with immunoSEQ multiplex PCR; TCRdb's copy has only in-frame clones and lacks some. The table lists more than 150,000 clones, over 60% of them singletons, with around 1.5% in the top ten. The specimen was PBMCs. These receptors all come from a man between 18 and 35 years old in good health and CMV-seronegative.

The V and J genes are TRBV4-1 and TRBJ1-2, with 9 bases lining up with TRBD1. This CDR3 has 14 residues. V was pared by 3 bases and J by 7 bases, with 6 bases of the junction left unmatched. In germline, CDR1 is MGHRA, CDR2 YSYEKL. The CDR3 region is CASSHPGQGSGYTF. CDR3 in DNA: TGCGCCAGCAGCCATCCGGGACAGGGTTCTGGCTACACCTTC.

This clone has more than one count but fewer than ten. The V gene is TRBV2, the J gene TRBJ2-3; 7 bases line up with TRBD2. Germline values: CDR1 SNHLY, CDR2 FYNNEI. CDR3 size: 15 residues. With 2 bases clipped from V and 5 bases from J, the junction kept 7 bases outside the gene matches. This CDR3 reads CASSEPGRAGDTQYF. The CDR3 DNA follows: TGTGCCAGCAGTGAACCGGGGAGGGCTGGAGATACGCAGTATTTT. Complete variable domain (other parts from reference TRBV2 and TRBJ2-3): EPEVTQTPSHQVTQMGQEVILRCVPISNHLYFYWYRQILGQKVEFLVSFYNNEISEKSEIFDDQFSVERPDGSNFTLKIRSTKLEDSAMYFCASSEPGRAGDTQYFGPGTRLTVL.

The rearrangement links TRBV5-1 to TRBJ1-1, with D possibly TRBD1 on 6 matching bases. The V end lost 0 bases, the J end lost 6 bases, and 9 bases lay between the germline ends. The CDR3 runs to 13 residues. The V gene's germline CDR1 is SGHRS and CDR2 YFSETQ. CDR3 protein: CASSLEQGSEAFF. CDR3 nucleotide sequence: TGCGCCAGCAGCTTGGAACAGGGATCTGAAGCTTTCTTT. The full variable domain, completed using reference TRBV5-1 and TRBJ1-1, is KAGVTQTPRYLIKTRGQQVTLSCSPISGHRSVSWYQQTPGQGLQFLFEYFSETQRNKGNFPGRFSGRQFSNSRSEMNVSTLELGDSALYLCASSLEQGSEAFFGQGTRLTVV.

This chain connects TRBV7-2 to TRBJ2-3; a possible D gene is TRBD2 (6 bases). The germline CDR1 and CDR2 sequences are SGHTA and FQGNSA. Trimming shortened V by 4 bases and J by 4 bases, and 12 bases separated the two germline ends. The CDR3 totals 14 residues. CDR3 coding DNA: TGTGCCAGCAGCTCCTTGACTAGGGCAGATACGCAGTATTTT. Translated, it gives CASSSLTRADTQYF.

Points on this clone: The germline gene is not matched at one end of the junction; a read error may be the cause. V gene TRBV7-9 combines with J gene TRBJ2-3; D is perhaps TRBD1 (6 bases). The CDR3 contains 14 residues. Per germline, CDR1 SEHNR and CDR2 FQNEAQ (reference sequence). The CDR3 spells CASSLSTGTDTQYF. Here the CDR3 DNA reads TGTGCCAGCAGCTTATCGACAGGCACGGATACGCAGTATTTT.

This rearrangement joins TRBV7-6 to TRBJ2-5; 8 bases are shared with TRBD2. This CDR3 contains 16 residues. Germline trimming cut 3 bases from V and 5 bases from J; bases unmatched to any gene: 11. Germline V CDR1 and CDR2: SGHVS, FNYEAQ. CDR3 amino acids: CASSFYQRENEETQYF. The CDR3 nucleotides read TGTGCCAGCAGCTTCTACCAGCGGGAGAACGAGGAGACCCAGTACTTC.

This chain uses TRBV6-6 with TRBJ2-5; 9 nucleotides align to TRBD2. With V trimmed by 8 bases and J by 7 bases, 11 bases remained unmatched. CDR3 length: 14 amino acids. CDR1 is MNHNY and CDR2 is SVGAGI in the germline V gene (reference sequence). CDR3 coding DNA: TGTGCCAGCGAGGCTAGCGGGACTCTGTCGACCCAGTACTTC. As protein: CASEASGTLSTQYF.

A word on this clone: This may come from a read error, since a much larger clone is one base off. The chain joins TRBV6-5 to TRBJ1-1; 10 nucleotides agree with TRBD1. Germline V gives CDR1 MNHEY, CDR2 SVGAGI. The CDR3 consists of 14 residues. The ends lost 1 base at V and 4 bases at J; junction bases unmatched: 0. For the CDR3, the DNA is TGTGCCAGCAGTTACTGGACAGGGGGCACTGAAGCTTTCTTT. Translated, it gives CASSYWTGGTEAFF.

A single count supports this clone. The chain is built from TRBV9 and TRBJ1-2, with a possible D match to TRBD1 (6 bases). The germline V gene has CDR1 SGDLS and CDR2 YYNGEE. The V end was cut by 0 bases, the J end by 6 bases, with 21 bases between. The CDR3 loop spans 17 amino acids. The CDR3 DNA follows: TGTGCCAGCAGCGTAGGGGTTTCCCCCGGCAGGGGTGATGGCTACACCTTC. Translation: CASSVGVSPGRGDGYTF.

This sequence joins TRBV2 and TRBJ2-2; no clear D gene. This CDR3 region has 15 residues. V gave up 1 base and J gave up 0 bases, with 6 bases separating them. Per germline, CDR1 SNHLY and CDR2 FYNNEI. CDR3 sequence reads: CASSEGHTNTGELFF. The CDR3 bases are TGTGCCAGCAGTGAAGGGCATACGAACACCGGGGAGCTGTTTTTT.

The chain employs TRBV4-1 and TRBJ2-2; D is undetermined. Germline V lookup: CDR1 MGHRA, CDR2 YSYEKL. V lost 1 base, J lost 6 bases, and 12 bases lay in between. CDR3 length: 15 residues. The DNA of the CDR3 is TGCGCCAGCAGCCAAGGTTTCGCGGTTTCCGGGGAGCTGTTTTTT. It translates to CASSQGFAVSGELFF.

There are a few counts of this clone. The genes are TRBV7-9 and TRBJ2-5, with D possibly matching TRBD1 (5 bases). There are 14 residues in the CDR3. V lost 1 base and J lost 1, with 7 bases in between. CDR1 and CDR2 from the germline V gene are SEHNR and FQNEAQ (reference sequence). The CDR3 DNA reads TGTGCCAGCAGCTTAGGGCAGGGCCAAGAGACCCAGTACTTC. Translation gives CASSLGQGQETQYF. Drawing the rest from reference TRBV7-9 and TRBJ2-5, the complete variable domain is DTGVSQNPRHKITKRGQNVTFRCDPISEHNRLYWYRQTLGQGPEFLTYFQNEAQLEKSRLLSDRFSAERPKGSFSTLEIQRTEQGDSAMYLCASSLGQGQETQYFGPGTRLLVL.

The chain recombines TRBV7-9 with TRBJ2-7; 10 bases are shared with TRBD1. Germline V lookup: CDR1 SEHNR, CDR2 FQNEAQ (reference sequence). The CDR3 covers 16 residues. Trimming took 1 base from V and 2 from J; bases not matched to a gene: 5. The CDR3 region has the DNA TGTGCCAGCAGCTTAGAGGGACAGGGGAGGCCCTACGAGCAGTACTTC. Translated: CASSLEGQGRPYEQYF.

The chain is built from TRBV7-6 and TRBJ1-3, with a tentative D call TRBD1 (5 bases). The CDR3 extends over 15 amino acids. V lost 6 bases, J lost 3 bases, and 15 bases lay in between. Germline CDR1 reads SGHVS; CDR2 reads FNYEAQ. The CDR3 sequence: CASRLAQGDGNTIYF. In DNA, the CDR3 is TGTGCCAGCAGGCTCGCCCAGGGTGATGGAAACACCATATATTTT.